A selection of T cell receptor beta chains follows, all from one sample in a study of blood T cell repertoires in COVID-19. TCRdb keeps only in-frame clones here, not all; method: immunoSEQ multiplex PCR. This sample has over 150,000 clones, with around nine tenths found just once. Sequencing was carried out using peripheral blood. Every receptor here comes from a man in his 60s with COVID-19, enrolled during active disease. Each CDR3 is given with its conserved first and last residue. Fields, in order: V gene, clone size, D gene, J gene, CDR3 protein, CDR3 DNA. A D gene is named only where the DNA matches it firmly. Clone size appears in some rows only: once, few, many, or a class for an expanded clone.

>TRBV7-2|once|TRBD1|TRBJ1-5
CASSFGTVNQPQHF
TGTGCCAGCAGCTTCGGGACAGTCAATCAGCCCCAGCATTTT
>TRBV29-1|-|-|TRBJ1-1
CSVLDLREAFF
TGCAGCGTCCTAGACTTGAGGGAAGCTTTCTTT
>TRBV18|-|TRBD1|TRBJ1-2
CASSPDRGPDGYTF
TGTGCCAGCTCACCGGACAGGGGGCCGGATGGCTACACCTTC
>TRBV19|-|TRBD1|TRBJ1-2
CASSIGTVNYGYTF
TGTGCCAGTAGTATCGGGACAGTTAACTATGGCTACACCTTC
>TRBV11-3|-|TRBD1|TRBJ1-1
CASSSLTGVNTEAFF
TGTGCCAGCAGCTCTCTAACAGGGGTGAACACTGAAGCTTTCTTT
>TRBV7-8|-|-|TRBJ2-5
CASSLGPTGPQQETQYF
TGTGCCAGCAGCTTAGGACCCACAGGGCCACAACAAGAGACCCAGTACTTC
>TRBV5-5|-|TRBD1|TRBJ1-1
CASRWTGNTEAFF
TGTGCCAGCAGATGGACAGGGAACACTGAAGCTTTCTTT
>TRBV19|-|TRBD2|TRBJ2-5
CASSERGVVKTQYF
TGTGCCAGTAGCGAGCGGGGGGTCGTTAAGACCCAGTACTTC
>TRBV6-5|-|TRBD1|TRBJ1-2
CASRTGVIDGYTF
TGTGCCAGTAGGACAGGGGTAATAGATGGCTACACCTTC
>TRBV19|-|TRBD1|TRBJ1-6
CATFILRGHGDSPLHF
TGTGCCACCTTTATTTTAAGGGGGCACGGGGATTCACCCCTCCACTTT
>TRBV9|-|TRBD1|TRBJ1-3
CASSEQGAENTIYF
TGTGCCAGCAGCGAACAGGGGGCTGAAAACACCATATATTTT
>TRBV28|-|-|TRBJ2-3
CASSQAGGTDTQYF
TGTGCCAGCAGTCAGGCCGGGGGAACAGATACGCAGTATTTT
>TRBV7-3|few|-|TRBJ2-1
CASSVRQKSSYNEQFF
TGTGCCAGCAGCGTGCGACAGAAATCCTCCTACAATGAGCAGTTCTTC
>TRBV7-9|-|-|TRBJ1-6
CASSFVKTAGASPLHF
TGTGCCAGCAGCTTTGTAAAGACAGCGGGAGCTTCACCCCTCCACTTT
>TRBV5-1|-|-|TRBJ2-3
CASSGGTGADTQYF
TGCGCCAGCAGCGGGGGGACTGGCGCAGATACGCAGTATTTT
>TRBV11-2|-|-|TRBJ1-1
CASSRMTGLGAFF
TGTGCCAGCAGCCGAATGACCGGATTGGGCGCTTTCTTT
>TRBV7-2|few|TRBD2|TRBJ2-1
CASSSSSGGAVEQFF
TGTGCCAGCAGCTCGTCTAGCGGGGGGGCGGTTGAGCAGTTCTTC
>TRBV2|-|-|TRBJ2-3
CASSEPGLSTDTQYF
TGTGCCAGCAGTGAACCGGGACTTAGCACAGATACGCAGTATTTT
>TRBV7-9|-|-|TRBJ1-3
CASSPRTAGTGNTIYF
TGTGCCAGCAGCCCTCGGACAGCCGGGACTGGAAACACCATATATTTT
>TRBV19|-|TRBD2|TRBJ2-1
CASYGGLAVWPPYNEQFF
TGTGCCAGTTACGGGGGACTAGCGGTCTGGCCGCCTTACAATGAGCAGTTCTTC
>TRBV4-2|many|-|TRBJ1-2
CASSQTWTGYTF
TGTGCCAGCAGCCAAACATGGACAGGCTACACCTTC
>TRBV2|-|-|TRBJ1-2
CASSGAYYGYTF
TGTGCCAGCAGTGGGGCTTACTATGGCTACACCTTC
>TRBV3-1/TRBV3-2|-|-|TRBJ2-4
CASGARGQRDIQYF
TGTGCCAGTGGGGCCCGGGGACAAAGGGACATTCAGTACTTC
>TRBV9|-|TRBD2|TRBJ2-2
CASSPRLAGALTGELFF
TGTGCCAGCAGCCCTCGACTAGCGGGGGCCCTCACCGGGGAGCTGTTTTTT
>TRBV27|-|-|TRBJ1-3
CASSVTVSGNTIYF
TGTGCCAGCAGTGTGACAGTCTCTGGAAACACCATATATTTT
>TRBV7-6|-|TRBD2|TRBJ2-3
CASSLRGSGRATDTQYF
TGTGCCAGCAGCCTACGGGGTAGCGGGAGGGCCACAGATACGCAGTATTTT
>TRBV6-2/TRBV6-3|-|-|TRBJ1-4
CASSTHIPGSEKLFF
TGTGCCAGCAGTACTCACATCCCCGGGAGTGAAAAACTGTTTTTT
>TRBV3-1/TRBV3-2|-|TRBD1|TRBJ1-5
CASSRGGNNQPQHF
TGTGCCAGCAGCCGAGGGGGCAACAATCAGCCCCAGCATTTT
>TRBV9|-|-|TRBJ1-3
CASSVGTFRSGLPSGNTIYF
TGTGCCAGCAGCGTAGGGACCTTTAGGTCGGGACTGCCGTCTGGAAACACCATATATTTT
>TRBV6-6|-|-|TRBJ2-7
CASSYSLYEQYF
TGTGCCAGCAGTTACTCCCTGTACGAGCAGTACTTC
>TRBV24-1|-|-|TRBJ1-6
CATSDGSGVSPLHF
TGTGCCACCAGTGATGGGTCCGGGGTTTCACCCCTCCACTTT
>TRBV29-1|-|TRBD1|TRBJ1-2
CSVPGTVYGYTF
TGCAGCGTTCCTGGGACAGTCTATGGCTACACCTTC
>TRBV6-6|-|-|TRBJ1-6
CASSYEGNSPLHF
TGTGCCAGCAGTTACGAGGGTAATTCACCCCTCCACTTT
>TRBV27|-|-|TRBJ1-5
CASRAPFGNQPQHF
TGTGCCAGCAGAGCCCCCTTTGGCAATCAGCCCCAGCATTTT
>TRBV19|-|TRBD1|TRBJ1-1
CASSIDLRGQAFF
TGTGCCAGTAGTATAGATCTTAGGGGGCAAGCTTTCTTT
>TRBV14|-|TRBD1|TRBJ1-2
CASSRDRGGYGYTF
TGTGCCAGCAGCCGCGACAGGGGAGGCTATGGCTACACCTTC
>TRBV27|-|-|TRBJ1-1
CASGQGWANTEAFF
TGTGCCAGCGGCCAAGGTTGGGCGAACACTGAAGCTTTCTTT
>TRBV28|many|TRBD1|TRBJ1-5
CASSPGTGDQPQHF
TGTGCCAGCAGCCCCGGGACAGGCGATCAGCCCCAGCATTTT
>TRBV15|-|-|TRBJ2-5
CATSEPPGETQYF
TGTGCCACCAGCGAGCCTCCAGGAGAGACCCAGTACTTC
>TRBV7-2|-|-|TRBJ1-4
CASSLRQAPNEKLFF
TGTGCCAGCAGCCTCCGACAGGCGCCTAATGAAAAACTGTTTTTT
>TRBV10-1|-|-|TRBJ2-1
CAKWGVGLYNEQFF
TGCGCCAAATGGGGGGTAGGGCTTTACAATGAGCAGTTCTTC
>TRBV30|-|-|TRBJ2-7
CAWTRTDSYEQYF
TGTGCCTGGACTAGGACAGACTCCTACGAGCAGTACTTC
>TRBV5-4|-|-|TRBJ1-2
CASSLLGGDGYTF
TGTGCCAGCAGCCTCCTAGGAGGGGATGGCTACACCTTC
>TRBV11-3|-|TRBD2|TRBJ2-1
CASSTRLAGADNEQFF
TGTGCCAGCAGCACCCGACTAGCGGGAGCTGACAATGAGCAGTTCTTC
>TRBV27|-|TRBD1|TRBJ1-2
CASGQGSLANYGYTF
TGTGCCAGCGGACAGGGTAGCCTAGCTAACTATGGCTACACCTTC
>TRBV24-1|-|TRBD1|TRBJ2-3
CATSDPDRGRADTQYF
TGTGCCACCAGTGACCCTGACAGGGGGAGGGCAGATACGCAGTATTTT
>TRBV20-1|-|-|TRBJ1-1
CSAPSNTEAFF
TGCAGTGCCCCATCCAACACTGAAGCTTTCTTT
>TRBV19|-|-|TRBJ1-3
CASVHGNTIYF
TGTGCCAGTGTCCATGGAAACACCATATATTTT
>TRBV7-2|-|-|TRBJ2-2
CASSLGPGAGELFF
TGTGCCAGCAGCTTAGGACCAGGGGCCGGGGAGCTGTTTTTT